Following are 16 T cell receptor beta chains from one sample sequenced in a study of identical twins. TCRdb used MiXCR to reprocess the 5' RACE reads, holding one entry per CDR3 protein. The sample contains 410,000 or so distinct CDR3 sequences, less than 20% of which appear only once. The sequencing input was naive T cells sorted from blood. All receptors derive from a man over 45 in good health.

Many counts were recorded for this clonotype. This chain joins TRBV29-1 and TRBJ1-4, with 8 bases aligning to TRBD1. CDR1 and CDR2 from the germline V gene are SQVTM and ANQGSEA. The V and J ends lost 3 bases and 8 bases, in that order; junction bases with no gene match: 5. This CDR3 is built from 13 residues. The CDR3 region is CSVDGQGGEKLFF. The CDR3 DNA follows: TGCAGCGTTGATGGACAGGGAGGCGAAAAACTGTTTTTT.

This clonotype was seen many times. V and J are TRBV18 and TRBJ2-2; TRBD2 is a possible D gene (5 bases). The CDR3 has 16 residues. Trimming took off 6 bases at V and 5 bases at J, with 19 bases between the two ends. CDR1 is KGHSH, CDR2 LQKENI, per germline. CDR3 DNA: TGTGCCAGCTCCAGCGGCGATAGGGTATGGACCGGGGAGCTGTTTTTT. The encoded protein is CASSSGDRVWTGELFF.

The rearrangement joins TRBV9 to TRBJ1-2, with 9 positions matching TRBD1. J gave up 4 bases and V 1 base, and 5 bases lay outside the gene matches. This CDR3 spans 15 amino acids. The germline V gene has CDR1 SGDLS and CDR2 YYNGEE. CDR3 loop: CASSVTGTGSYGYTF. The CDR3 nucleotides read TGTGCCAGCAGCGTAACCGGGACAGGGAGCTATGGCTACACCTTC. Combining the CDR3 with reference TRBV9 and TRBJ1-2 gives the whole variable domain DSGVTQTPKHLITATGQRVTLRCSPRSGDLSVYWYQQSLDQGLQFLIQYYNGEERAKGNILERFSAQQFPDLHSELNLSSLELGDSALYFCASSVTGTGSYGYTFGSGTRLTVV.

The chain uses TRBV20-1 and TRBJ2-1, with D possibly TRBD2 on 6 matching bases. This CDR3 is 15 amino acids long. Deletions cut 6 bases from V and 4 bases from J, with 19 bases between. CDR1 and CDR2 from the germline V gene are DFQATT and SNEGSKA (reference sequence). CDR3 sequence (DNA): TGCAGTGCCCCCTTAGGGGCGGGGAAATACAATGAGCAGTTCTTC. Translated: CSAPLGAGKYNEQFF.

This chain joins TRBV14 and TRBJ2-7; 9 bases align to TRBD1. This CDR3 has 17 amino acids. Trimming cost V 0 bases and J 2 bases; bases outside gene matches: 8. Per the germline V gene, CDR1 is SGHDN and CDR2 is FVKESK. The CDR3 protein is CASSQDWGQGGTYEQYF. CDR3 sequence (DNA): TGTGCCAGCAGCCAAGATTGGGGACAGGGTGGCACCTACGAGCAGTACTTC.

This clonotype was observed a few times. CDR3 coding DNA: TGCAGTGCTAGAGATTGGAGGCCTGGGGCCAACGTCCTGACTTTC. It translates to CSARDWRPGANVLTF. The genes are TRBV20-1 and TRBJ2-6; TRBD2 might be the D (5 bases). CDR1 is DFQATT, CDR2 SNEGSKA, per germline (reference sequence). Trimming took 0 bases from V and 2 from J, leaving 8 bases between them. The CDR3 is 15 residues long.

This clonotype was found many times. The rearrangement links TRBV28 to TRBJ1-5, with TRBD1 as a possible D gene (5 bases). This CDR3 has 16 residues. CDR1 and CDR2 (germline): MDHEN, SYDVKM. V was clipped by 6 bases and J by 3 bases, with 18 bases between them. CDR3 residues: CASRTPRGYDNQPQHF. CDR3 bases: TGTGCCAGCAGGACGCCCCGGGGGTACGACAATCAGCCCCAGCATTTT.

Only one count was recorded for this clonotype. The rearrangement uses TRBV6-1 and TRBJ2-5; D unresolved. CDR3 length equals 14 residues. Trimming removed 6 bases from V and 1 base from J, with 12 bases in between. CDR1 MNHNS and CDR2 SASEGT come from the germline V gene. Here the CDR3 DNA reads TGTGCCAGCAGCCCCCAAATGCTCCAAGAGACCCAGTACTTC. Translated: CASSPQMLQETQYF.

This clonotype was counted at least ten times. The V and J genes are TRBV7-2 and TRBJ1-5; D is undetermined. The germline CDR1 and CDR2 sequences are SGHTA and FQGNSA. The CDR3 covers 16 residues. The V end lost 1 base, the J end lost 2 bases, and 12 bases lay between the germline ends. The CDR3 coding sequence is TGTGCCAGCAGCTTAGGGGGAATCTTAGGCAATCAGCCCCAGCATTTT. Amino acid sequence: CASSLGGILGNQPQHF.

This chain connects TRBV9 to TRBJ1-5; D is uncertain. Deletions cut 1 base from V and 2 bases from J, with 10 bases between. CDR1 and CDR2 (germline): SGDLS, YYNGEE. The length of the CDR3 is 15 residues. CDR3 DNA sequence: TGTGCCAGCAGCGTAATGGGTGGTGGCAATCAGCCCCAGCATTTT. Translating it yields CASSVMGGGNQPQHF.

The table lists this clonotype with many counts. The chain links TRBV25-1 to TRBJ2-6; the D gene is possibly TRBD1 (6 bases). Germline CDR1 reads MGHDK; CDR2 reads SYGVNS. The CDR3 covers 19 residues. Trimming pared 0 bases from V and 3 bases from J, leaving 18 bases between. CDR3 residues: CASSEYAFEGVLGANVLTF. The CDR3 DNA follows: TGTGCCAGCAGTGAATATGCATTTGAGGGGGTTCTTGGGGCCAACGTCCTGACTTTC. The full variable domain, rest sourced from reference TRBV25-1 and TRBJ2-6, is EADIYQTPRYLVIGTGKKITLECSQTMGHDKMYWYQQDPGMELHLIHYSYGVNSTEKGDLSSESTVSRIRTEHFPLTLESARPSHTSQYLCASSEYAFEGVLGANVLTFGAGSRLTVL.

This CDR3 is CASSKLITGAYEQYF. Here the CDR3 DNA reads TGTGCCAGCAGTAAACTTATTACAGGGGCCTACGAGCAGTACTTC. The chain links TRBV6-1 to TRBJ2-7; 7 nucleotides agree with TRBD1. The CDR3 totals 15 residues. The V and J ends lost 5 bases and 2 bases, in that order; junction bases with no gene match: 9. Germline V CDR1 and CDR2: MNHNS, SASEGT.

J is TRBJ1-6 and V is TRBV7-9; 9 bases align to TRBD1. This CDR3 contains 14 residues. Germline V gene lookup returns CDR1 SEHNR and CDR2 FQNEAQ (reference sequence). Unmatched junction bases numbered 7, after V lost 6 bases and J lost 10 bases. The CDR3 DNA reads as TGTGCCAGCAGTCGGACAGGGGTGGGATCACCCCTCCACTTT. As protein: CASSRTGVGSPLHF.

The chain has TRBV5-6 and TRBJ2-3, with D hard to call. CDR1 is SGHDT and CDR2 is YYEEEE in the germline V gene. V lost 7 bases to trimming and J lost 2 bases, with 11 bases between them. This CDR3 comprises 13 residues. The CDR3 bases are TGTGCCAGCGTCGGCAGGTCCACAGATACGCAGTATTTT. Translation gives CASVGRSTDTQYF.

The table lists this clonotype with a few counts. The chain links TRBV12-3 or TRBV12-4 to TRBJ2-5; 12 bases match TRBD2. J was trimmed by 5 bases and V by 3 bases; bases with no gene match: 4. The CDR3 totals 15 residues. CDR3 sequence: CASSLGLAGIETQYF. The CDR3 DNA is TGTGCCAGCAGTTTGGGACTAGCGGGCATTGAGACCCAGTACTTC.

J is TRBJ2-3 and V is TRBV6-5; 10 positions match TRBD1. There are 16 residues in the CDR3. V dropped 2 bases and J dropped 6; count of bases not matched to a gene: 8. Germline V gene lookup returns CDR1 MNHEY and CDR2 SVGAGI. In DNA, the CDR3 is TGTGCCAGCAGTTACGAGGGGACAGGGGCCTCGGATACGCAGTATTTT. It encodes CASSYEGTGASDTQYF.